This note documents a single T cell receptor (beta chain) sequence. No antigen is known for it. The data derive from a study of T cell responses to AZD1222 COVID-19 vaccine. Study as a whole: Second-dose intervals of approximately 4 or approximately 12 weeks were pooled. General study points: Reportedly, nearly half the spike-specific TCRs target unmutated variant regions. Repertoire sampling occurred only after the peak T cell response. Clonal diversity may have been underestimated in mostly white British donors.

The CDR3 consists of 18 residues. Between the trimmed V and J ends, which lost 0 bases and 0 bases, there was a span of 15 bases. The protocol was immunoSEQ multiplex PCR, while the TCRdb copy is restricted to in-frame clones and leaves out a portion. The sample contains fewer than 110,000 clones, approximately 90% of which appear only once. Sample: peripheral blood, taken on day 0 of AZD1222 vaccination. The V gene is TRBV6-7, the J gene TRBJ1-5; D might be TRBD1 (5 bases). TRBV6-7 is marked as an open reading frame, function uncertain. The TCR sequence derives from an adult in good health. The CDR3 DNA is TGTGCCAGCAGTTACTCCTCCTTGACAGTCTATAGCAATCAGCCCCAGCATTTT. The encoded protein is CASSYSSLTVYSNQPQHF.